Below, 26 T cell receptor beta chains from the same sample are listed, as sequenced in a study of T cell repertoires in cytomegalovirus infection. TCRdb called the reads again in MiXCR, with one record for every CDR3 protein. The sample lists some 940,000 distinct CDR3 sequences; around 32% were seen once. Antigens for these TCRs are unknown. Specimen: cultured CD8+ T cells from PBMCs, collected from culture after CMV antigen stimulation. The receptors here all came from a human donor in good health (CMV status not recorded). Some clones in this sample may be carry-over from other donors' samples.

This clonotype was seen at least ten times. The CDR3 nucleotides read TGTGCCAGCAGCTTAGCTCCCAGACAAGAGACCCAGTACTTC. Protein: CASSLAPRQETQYF. The chain is built from TRBV7-8 and TRBJ2-5, with D uncertain. With 0 bases removed from V and 2 bases from J, the gap between germline ends came to 7 bases. The CDR3 is 14 residues long. Germline CDR1 and CDR2: SGHVS and FQNEAQ. The whole variable domain, remainder taken from reference TRBV7-8 and TRBJ2-5, is GAGVSQSPRYKVAKRGQDVALRCDPISGHVSLFWYQQALGQGPEFLTYFQNEAQLDKSGLPSDRFFAERPEGSVSTLKIQRTQQEDSAVYLCASSLAPRQETQYFGPGTRLLVL.

The gene calls are TRBV7-9 and TRBJ1-1; TRBD1 matches at 7 bases. The germline V gene encodes CDR1 SEHNR and CDR2 FQNEAQ (reference sequence). CDR3 size: 14 residues. V was pared by 1 base and J by 6 bases, with 5 bases of the junction left unmatched. The CDR3 DNA sequence: TGTGCCAGCAGCTTAGTCAGGGGGGGCCCTGAAGCTTTCTTT. Its translation: CASSLVRGGPEAFF.

This chain joins TRBV28 and TRBJ2-3; D might be TRBD1 (6 bases). The CDR3 has 14 residues. Trimming took 6 bases from V and 4 from J, leaving 14 bases between them. Germline lookup yields CDR1 MDHEN and CDR2 SYDVKM. In DNA form, the CDR3 reads TGTGCCAGCAGGACAGGTTTGAAGTCAGATACGCAGTATTTT. The encoded protein is CASRTGLKSDTQYF.

The chain joins TRBV29-1 to TRBJ1-2; tentative D call: TRBD1 (6 bases). V was trimmed by 3 bases and J by 4 bases, leaving 9 bases between them. There are 12 residues in the CDR3. From germline, CDR1 is SQVTM and CDR2 ANQGSEA. CDR3 sequence reads: CSVERGVYGYTF. In nucleotides, the CDR3 is TGCAGCGTTGAGAGGGGGGTCTATGGCTACACCTTC.

This clonotype has a handful of counts. This chain connects TRBV4-2 to TRBJ1-4; no reliable D call. In germline, CDR1 is LGHNA, CDR2 YNFKEQ. CDR3 size: 16 residues. The V gene lost 6 bases and the J gene lost 7 bases, with 21 bases spanning the gap. DNA for the CDR3: TGTGCCAGCAGTCTCAAGGTGGGGAGAGAAGCTGAAAAACTGTTTTTT. As protein: CASSLKVGREAEKLFF.

The chain uses TRBV5-1 and TRBJ2-7; 8 bases map to TRBD1. With V trimmed by 0 bases and J by 4 bases, 6 bases remained unmatched. The CDR3 loop spans 15 amino acids. Germline V lookup: CDR1 SGHRS, CDR2 YFSETQ. Here the CDR3 reads CASSLGTGSTYEQYF. CDR3 sequence (DNA): TGCGCCAGCAGCTTGGGGACAGGGTCAACTTACGAGCAGTACTTC.

The rearrangement uses TRBV12-5 and TRBJ2-6; D remains ambiguous. In germline, CDR1 is LGHNT, CDR2 FRNRAP. Between the trimmed V and J ends, which lost 7 bases and 2 bases, there was a span of 15 bases. The CDR3 length is 16 residues. CDR3 residues: CASDSDAPPGANVLTF. CDR3 DNA sequence: TGTGCTAGTGACTCAGACGCGCCTCCTGGGGCCAACGTCCTGACTTTC.

This clonotype showed up many times. V and J are TRBV7-9 and TRBJ2-1, with 13 bases matching TRBD2. The germline gives CDR1 SEHNR, CDR2 FQNEAQ (reference sequence). With V trimmed by 4 bases and J by 10 bases, 10 bases remained unmatched. This CDR3 has 16 residues. Written as DNA, the CDR3 is TGTGCCAGCAGCTCGGCGGGGACTAGCGGGGCATCGGAGCAGTTCTTC. Amino acids: CASSSAGTSGASEQFF.

This clonotype came up a few times. The V gene is TRBV4-1, the J gene TRBJ1-2; D perhaps matches TRBD1 (6 bases). The CDR3 sequence is 18 residues long. V was pared by 1 base and J by 2 bases, with 20 bases between. Germline V gene data show CDR1 as MGHRA and CDR2 as YSYEKL. The CDR3 here is CASSQVRTGLSGNYGYTF. The CDR3 DNA is TGCGCCAGCAGCCAAGTTCGAACAGGGCTTTCGGGGAACTATGGCTACACCTTC.

This clonotype was detected a few times. The chain uses TRBV6-5 and TRBJ2-7; 11 bases align to TRBD1. The CDR3 totals 14 residues. Germline CDR1 reads MNHEY; CDR2 reads SVGAGI. The V and J ends lost 4 bases and 5 bases, in that order; junction bases with no gene match: 4. The CDR3 DNA is TGTGCCAGCAGTTGGACAGGGGGCAATAACGAGCAGTACTTC. Translated, it gives CASSWTGGNNEQYF.

The chain recombines TRBV24-1 with TRBJ2-2; maybe TRBD1 (6 bases). The CDR3 is 16 amino acids. The germline V gene encodes CDR1 KGHDR and CDR2 SFDVKD. The V gene lost 7 bases and the J gene lost 1 base, with 15 bases spanning the gap. CDR3 in amino acids: CATSSLGQVNTGELFF. CDR3 nucleotides: TGTGCCACCAGCTCCTTGGGACAAGTGAACACCGGGGAGCTGTTTTTT.

This clonotype was picked up a small number of times. This chain links TRBV7-8 with TRBJ1-2, with 9 bases fitting TRBD1. The CDR3 has 17 residues. Germline lookup yields CDR1 SGHVS and CDR2 FQNEAQ. The V and J ends lost 4 bases and 4 bases, in that order; junction bases with no gene match: 13. CDR3 amino acids: CASSSRAGQGAIYGYTF. CDR3 coding DNA: TGTGCCAGCAGCTCGAGGGCGGGACAGGGCGCAATCTATGGCTACACCTTC. Full variable domain (missing parts from reference TRBV7-8 and TRBJ1-2): GAGVSQSPRYKVAKRGQDVALRCDPISGHVSLFWYQQALGQGPEFLTYFQNEAQLDKSGLPSDRFFAERPEGSVSTLKIQRTQQEDSAVYLCASSSRAGQGAIYGYTFGSGTRLTVV.

This chain links TRBV10-1 with TRBJ1-2; D not resolved. V lost 2 bases, J lost 7 bases, and 8 bases lay in between. This CDR3 is 12 amino acids long. CDR1 and CDR2 from the germline V gene are WNHNN and SYGVQD (reference sequence). The CDR3 sequence is CASSESGAGYTF. DNA for the CDR3: TGCGCCAGCAGTGAGAGTGGAGCTGGCTACACCTTC.

This clonotype has ten or more counts. The chain combines TRBV7-6 with TRBJ2-3, with TRBD2 matching 11 bases. This CDR3 comprises 21 residues. Trimming at V came to 3 bases and at J to 2 bases, leaving 19 bases not matched to a gene. Germline values: CDR1 SGHVS, CDR2 FNYEAQ. CDR3: CASSFRTSGYQPSEPTDTQYF. CDR3 bases: TGTGCCAGCAGCTTCCGGACTAGCGGGTATCAACCCAGTGAACCCACAGATACGCAGTATTTT.

Remarks on this clonotype: Germline is not matched at one junction end, which may reflect a read error. The chain combines TRBV29-1 with TRBJ1-1, with a tentative D call TRBD1 (6 bases). Germline V gene lookup returns CDR1 SQVTM and CDR2 ANQGSEA. The CDR3 extends over 15 amino acids. The CDR3: CSVEDLETGGTEASF. CDR3 coding DNA: TGCAGCGTTGAAGATCTAGAGACAGGTGGTACTGAAGCTTCCTTT. The full variable domain, in which reference TRBV29-1 and TRBJ1-1 provide the parts outside the CDR3, is SAVISQKPSRDICQRGTSLTIQCQVDSQVTMMFWYRQQPGQSLTLIATANQGSEATYESGFVIDKFPISRPNLTFSTLTVSNMSPEDSSIYLCSVEDLETGGTEASFGQGTRLTVV.

The chain links TRBV27 to TRBJ2-7; 11 bases agree with TRBD2. V shed 0 bases and J 2 bases; nucleotides not matched to a gene: 6. Per the germline V gene, CDR1 is MNHEY and CDR2 is SMNVEV (reference sequence). The CDR3 runs to 17 residues. The DNA of the CDR3 is TGTGCCAGCAGTTTATCAACGACTAGCGGGGACACCTACGAGCAGTACGTC. It specifies CASSLSTTSGDTYEQYV.

This clonotype was seen a handful of times. DNA of the CDR3: TGTGCCAGCAGCTTAGATTATTGGGGGGCAGGTGGAAACACCATATATTTT. As protein: CASSLDYWGAGGNTIYF. This chain joins TRBV7-6 and TRBJ1-3, with D perhaps TRBD1 (6 bases). This CDR3 has 17 amino acids. Germline CDR1 is SGHVS and CDR2 is FNYEAQ. Trimming removed 1 base from V and 3 bases from J, with 16 bases in between.

V is TRBV7-2 and J is TRBJ2-1, with unresolved D. Trimming removed 1 base from V and 0 bases from J, with 13 bases in between. The CDR3 has 17 residues. Per the germline V gene, CDR1 is SGHTA and CDR2 is FQGNSA. This chain's CDR3 is CASSLGLGWGSYNEQFF. DNA for the CDR3: TGTGCCAGCAGCTTAGGACTTGGGTGGGGCTCCTACAATGAGCAGTTCTTC.

V gene TRBV20-1 combines with J gene TRBJ2-1; D unclear. Trimming took 0 bases from V and 3 from J, leaving 6 bases between them. This CDR3 contains 13 residues. The germline gives CDR1 DFQATT, CDR2 SNEGSKA (reference sequence). The CDR3 bases are TGCAGTGCTAGAGATAACAGCTACAATGAGCAGTTCTTC. It codes for CSARDNSYNEQFF.

This clonotype was recorded a few times. This rearrangement joins TRBV12-3 or TRBV12-4 to TRBJ2-1, with a tentative D call TRBD2 (5 bases). The V gene lost 7 bases and the J gene lost 5 bases, with 12 bases spanning the gap. The CDR3 runs 13 residues. Here the CDR3 reads CASTAGLHNEQFF. The CDR3 DNA sequence: TGTGCCAGCACCGCGGGCCTTCACAATGAGCAGTTCTTC.

This clonotype was recorded a few times. This rearrangement joins TRBV25-1 to TRBJ2-7, with 7 bases matching TRBD1. V lost 2 bases and J lost 4; bases outside the gene matches: 5. CDR3 length: 14 residues. Germline V gene lookup returns CDR1 MGHDK and CDR2 SYGVNS. The CDR3 region is CASSERGQPYEQYF. As DNA, the CDR3 is TGTGCCAGCAGTGAAAGGGGACAGCCTTACGAGCAGTACTTC.

This clonotype was seen only a few times. V usage is TRBV7-2 and J usage is TRBJ2-1; D is unresolved. The CDR3 length is 12 residues. From germline, CDR1 is SGHTA and CDR2 FQGNSA. Trimming removed 3 bases from V and 5 bases from J, with 5 bases in between. As DNA, the CDR3 is TGTGCCAGCAGCTTGAGGCACAATGAGCAGTTCTTC. It codes for CASSLRHNEQFF.

The chain employs TRBV28 and TRBJ2-3; TRBD2 is a possible D gene (7 bases). V gave up 0 bases and J gave up 5 bases, with 12 bases separating them. Germline loops: CDR1 MDHEN, CDR2 SYDVKM. The CDR3 consists of 15 residues. The CDR3 nucleotides are TGTGCCAGCAGTTTATGGGGGGGGGCGGAAGATACGCAGTATTTT. This encodes CASSLWGGAEDTQYF.

The chain combines TRBV7-8 with TRBJ1-5; D might be TRBD1 (5 bases). Trimming removed 2 bases at V and 4 bases at J, with 15 bases between. Germline lookup yields CDR1 SGHVS and CDR2 FQNEAQ. The CDR3 has 16 amino acids. CDR3 nucleotides: TGTGCCAGCAGCTTAAAGAATGGGGCTTGGAATCAGCCCCAGCATTTT. Translating gives CASSLKNGAWNQPQHF.

The chain carries TRBV7-3 and TRBJ2-1, with D perhaps being TRBD1 or TRBD2 (5 bases each). Germline V gene sequence: CDR1 SGHTA, CDR2 FQGTGA. The CDR3 is 16 residues long. Trimming removed 6 bases from V and 2 bases from J, with 17 bases in between. CDR3 sequence: CASSRPGTPAYNEQFF. CDR3 in DNA: TGTGCCAGCAGTCGTCCCGGGACCCCGGCCTACAATGAGCAGTTCTTC.

This clonotype was counted many times. The V and J genes are TRBV2 and TRBJ2-3, with 10 bases fitting TRBD1. The CDR3 contains 15 residues. V was pared by 7 bases and J by 1 base, with 5 bases of the junction left unmatched. Germline V lookup: CDR1 SNHLY, CDR2 FYNNEI. The chain's CDR3 is CASNEGTGGTDTQYF. DNA of the CDR3: TGTGCCAGCAACGAAGGGACAGGGGGCACAGATACGCAGTATTTT.